These 17 T cell receptor beta chains were all obtained from the same sample, sequenced in a study of response to subunit inactivated influenza vaccine. From the RT-PCR reads, TCRdb called clonotypes with MiXCR, one entry per CDR3 protein. This repertoire shows roughly 700,000 distinct CDR3 sequences, 14% found once; its top ten account for around 6.5%. The sequenced sample was PBMCs from blood, obtained roughly 2 weeks before vaccination. The receptors derive from a man aged 45-65 years who received an inactivated influenza vaccine.

The chain recombines TRBV5-1 with TRBJ1-1, with 7 bases identical to TRBD1. V lost 0 bases and J lost 11; bases outside the gene matches: 4. Germline-derived CDR1 and CDR2 are SGHRS and YFSETQ. CDR3 length equals 12 residues. CDR3 nucleotide sequence: TGCGCCAGCAGCTTGGGCAACAGGGGTGCTTTCTTT. It specifies CASSLGNRGAFF.

The chain carries TRBV4-3 and TRBJ1-2, with D maybe TRBD1 (5 bases). The germline V and J ends were trimmed by 4 bases and 4 bases, with 16 bases remaining between them. The CDR3 consists of 15 residues. Germline V lookup: CDR1 LGHNA, CDR2 YSLEER. Written as DNA, the CDR3 is TGCGCCAGCAGCCCGACCCGATGGGGGAGCTATGGCTACACCTTC. It is translated as CASSPTRWGSYGYTF.

This clonotype was seen more than once but under ten times. CDR3 sequence: CASSHGGTTDTQYF. CDR3 nucleotide sequence: TGTGCCAGCAGCCATGGTGGAACCACAGATACGCAGTATTTT. J is TRBJ2-3 and V is TRBV4-2; D is uncertain. Looked up from germline, CDR1 is LGHNA and CDR2 is YNFKEQ. Trimming removed 3 bases at V and 2 bases at J, with 9 bases between. CDR3 length: 14 amino acids.

Concerning this clonotype: Since a much larger clone is just one base distant, this may be a read error. The CDR3 does not end in the conserved phenylalanine or tryptophan, so this is likely a read error. CDR3 residues: CASSSVYSNQPQHL. In DNA, the CDR3 is TGTGCCAGCAGCTCCGTGTATAGCAATCAGCCCCAGCATCTT. This chain uses TRBV7-9 with TRBJ1-5, with no clear D. Germline CDR1 reads SEHNR; CDR2 reads FQNEAQ (reference sequence). This CDR3 has 14 amino acids. V lost 4 bases to trimming and J lost 0 bases, with 7 bases between them.

This sequence joins TRBV11-2 and TRBJ2-3; D might be TRBD2 (5 bases). Trimming removed 4 bases at V and 0 bases at J, with 14 bases between. Germline V lookup: CDR1 SGHAT, CDR2 FQNNGV. The CDR3 spans 16 residues. The CDR3 spells CASSSPSGTSTDTQYF. The DNA of the CDR3 is TGTGCCAGCAGCTCCCCCAGCGGAACTAGCACAGATACGCAGTATTTT.

The V and J genes are TRBV6-4 and TRBJ2-1, with 8 positions matching TRBD2. Germline V gene sequence: CDR1 MRHNA, CDR2 SNTAGT. J lost 5 bases, V lost 2 bases, and 5 bases had no gene match. The CDR3 is 15 residues long. CDR3 loop: CASSDGREANNEQFF. The CDR3, as DNA: TGTGCCAGCAGTGACGGGCGGGAGGCCAACAATGAGCAGTTCTTC.

V is TRBV21-1 and J is TRBJ2-7; the table assigns TRBD2, which was not confirmed against the DNA. TRBV21-1 is designated a pseudogene. The CDR3 has 15 residues. The CDR3 DNA is TGTGCCAGCAGCATACTAGCGGGAGGGGCCCACGAGCAGTACTTC. Its protein product is CASSILAGGAHEQYF.

On this clonotype: At one of its ends the junction is not consistent with the germline gene, which may arise from a read error. The rearrangement joins TRBV12-3 or TRBV12-4 to TRBJ2-2; 8 bases line up with TRBD1. This CDR3 has 14 residues. The CDR3 protein is CASRWTGYTGELSF. The CDR3 nucleotides read TGTGCCAGCAGATGGACAGGGTACACCGGGGAGCTGTCTTTT.

This CDR3 reads CASGTPHSGANVLTF. CDR3 in DNA: TGTGCCAGCGGGACTCCCCACTCTGGGGCCAACGTCCTGACTTTC. This chain connects TRBV3-1 to TRBJ2-6; weak D call: TRBD2 (6 bases). The CDR3 is made up of 15 amino acids. Germline assignment: CDR1 LGHDT and CDR2 YNNKEL (reference sequence). V was clipped by 8 bases and J by 0 bases, with 11 bases between them.

This chain uses TRBV2 with TRBJ2-7; 8 bases agree with TRBD2. Germline V CDR1 and CDR2: SNHLY, FYNNEI. V shed 4 bases and J 6 bases; nucleotides not matched to a gene: 5. This CDR3 has 13 residues. The CDR3 reads CASSVTGGVEQYF. Written as DNA, the CDR3 is TGTGCCAGCAGTGTTACCGGGGGGGTCGAGCAGTACTTC.

This clonotype was detected a few times. The genes are TRBV10-3 and TRBJ1-1, with 8 bases lining up with TRBD1. The CDR3 is made up of 16 amino acids. V was clipped by 6 bases and J by 0 bases; unmatched bases: 9. The germline V gene encodes CDR1 ENHRY and CDR2 SYGVKD. CDR3 in amino acids: CAIRTGTGGLNTEAFF. CDR3 nucleotides: TGTGCCATCAGGACAGGGACAGGCGGATTGAACACTGAAGCTTTCTTT.

The CDR3 DNA follows: TGCAGCGTTGTAATGGCACCGGGCAACTATGGCTACACCTTC. Translation: CSVVMAPGNYGYTF. The genes are TRBV29-1 and TRBJ1-2, with unresolved D. Germline CDR1 SQVTM, CDR2 ANQGSEA. This CDR3 has 14 residues. V lost 4 bases and J lost 2, with 14 bases in between.

This clonotype was seen at least ten times. The chain carries TRBV29-1 and TRBJ2-7, with D perhaps TRBD2 (6 bases). Trimming removed 2 bases from V and 0 bases from J, with 11 bases in between. Germline V CDR1 and CDR2: SQVTM, ANQGSEA. There are 14 residues in the CDR3. Written as DNA, the CDR3 is TGCAGCGTTGAAACCCCGGGAGACTCCTACGAGCAGTACTTC. This gives the protein CSVETPGDSYEQYF.

The chain recombines TRBV6-2 or TRBV6-3 with TRBJ2-7; D remains unclear. Germline V lookup: CDR1 MNHEY, CDR2 SVGEGT. Trimming left V 2 bases short and J 2 bases short, with 7 bases between. This CDR3 has 13 amino acids. CDR3 in DNA: TGTGCCAGCAGTTACCACGAAGCCTACGAGCAGTACTTC. Its translation: CASSYHEAYEQYF.

The chain uses TRBV6-4 and TRBJ2-1, with no clear D. This CDR3 spans 16 amino acids. Germline-derived CDR1 and CDR2 are MRHNA and SNTAGT. The V end was cut by 6 bases, the J end by 0 bases, with 15 bases between. The CDR3 sequence: CASRGPRSSSYNEQFF. Here the CDR3 DNA reads TGTGCCAGCAGAGGACCGCGTTCTAGCTCCTACAATGAGCAGTTCTTC.

This clonotype was seen a handful of times. The chain uses TRBV29-1 and TRBJ2-7; 10 positions agree with TRBD2. CDR1 is SQVTM, CDR2 ANQGSEA, per germline. The ends lost 4 bases at V and 3 bases at J; junction bases unmatched: 6. The CDR3 sequence is 14 residues long. In DNA form, the CDR3 reads TGCAGCGTTGTTACTAGCGGGATATACTACGAGCAGTACTTC. It specifies CSVVTSGIYYEQYF.

This clonotype was picked up many times. The chain carries TRBV29-1 and TRBJ2-2, with a possible D match to TRBD1 (6 bases). CDR3 length: 12 amino acids. Trimming took 8 bases from V and 3 from J, leaving 10 bases between them. Germline V CDR1 and CDR2: SQVTM, ANQGSEA. CDR3 protein: CSTWTDTGELFF. Here the CDR3 DNA reads TGCAGCACCTGGACAGACACCGGGGAGCTGTTTTTT.